This passage covers 17 T cell receptor beta chains from one sample sequenced in a study of cytomegalovirus exposure and HLA in healthy donors. The PCR made use of 60 Vbeta and 13 Jbeta primers. The table came from immunoSEQ multiplex PCR; TCRdb's copy has only in-frame clones and leaves some out. The repertoire holds roughly 140,000 clones, around three quarters seen once, with about 6.6% in the top ten. The sample consisted of PBMCs. These TCRs come from a woman aged 40 to 49 in good health and CMV-seropositive.

The chain recombines TRBV27 with TRBJ1-6; 9 bases align to TRBD1. CDR3 size: 15 residues. Germline V gene sequence: CDR1 MNHEY, CDR2 SMNVEV (reference sequence). Trimming cost V 5 bases and J 6 bases; bases outside gene matches: 5. DNA of the CDR3: TGTGCCAGCAGTCCGACAGGGGGTCGTAATTCACCCCTCCACTTT. The encoded protein is CASSPTGGRNSPLHF.

This clone was counted only a few times. The rearrangement uses TRBV4-2 and TRBJ1-1; unclear D gene. The CDR3 has 13 residues. V dropped 4 bases and J dropped 8 bases, with 14 bases sitting between them. Germline CDR1 reads LGHNA; CDR2 reads YNFKEQ. CDR3 nucleotides: TGTGCCAGCAGCCTCACTAGGCCGGCAGAAGCTTTCTTT. Amino acid sequence: CASSLTRPAEAFF.

This clone appeared a few times. A read error may produce the germline difference seen at one junction end. The chain joins TRBV7-9 to TRBJ2-3; D may be TRBD2 (5 bases). The CDR3 loop spans 15 amino acids. Germline CDR1 SEHNR, CDR2 FQNEAQ (reference sequence). The CDR3 here is CSSSLGLARTDTQYF. The CDR3 DNA reads as TGTTCCAGCAGCTTGGGGTTAGCGCGCACAGATACGCAGTATTTT.

The chain is built from TRBV7-6 and TRBJ2-3; maybe TRBD1 (5 bases). V was shortened by 5 bases and J by 5 bases, with 14 bases between the two germline ends. Germline values: CDR1 SGHVS, CDR2 FNYEAQ. This CDR3 has 14 residues. The CDR3 sequence: CASSRIGARDTQYF. CDR3 DNA sequence: TGTGCCAGCAGCCGCATAGGGGCGCGAGATACGCAGTATTTT. Combining the CDR3 with reference TRBV7-6 and TRBJ2-3 gives the whole variable domain GAGVSQSPRYKVTKRGQDVALRCDPISGHVSLYWYRQALGQGPEFLTYFNYEAQQDKSGLPNDRFSAERPEGSISTLTIQRTEQRDSAMYRCASSRIGARDTQYFGPGTRLTVL.

V usage is TRBV6-5 and J usage is TRBJ2-7; unclear D gene. Trimming took 9 bases from V and 6 from J, leaving 15 bases between them. Looked up from germline, CDR1 is MNHEY and CDR2 is SVGAGI. The length of the CDR3 is 12 residues. As DNA, the CDR3 is TGTGCCAGTCGTTCGGCAGGTGTCGAGCAGTACTTC. Its translation: CASRSAGVEQYF.

This clone has just a few counts. At one of its ends the junction is not consistent with the germline gene, which may arise from a read error. Here the CDR3 reads CSSSFGRDRVITGELFF. For the CDR3, the DNA is TGTTCCAGCAGCTTCGGCCGGGACAGGGTAATTACCGGGGAGCTGTTTTTT. The rearrangement links TRBV7-9 to TRBJ2-2; 9 nucleotides line up with TRBD1. Germline CDR1 reads SEHNR; CDR2 reads FQNEAQ (reference sequence). The CDR3 covers 17 residues.

This chain joins TRBV5-1 and TRBJ2-1; 11 bases match TRBD2. The germline V gene encodes CDR1 SGHRS and CDR2 YFSETQ. The junction had 8 bases not matched to a gene; V was cut back by 4 bases and J by 5 bases. This CDR3 has 16 amino acids. The CDR3 is CASSLLAGGNHNEQFF. The CDR3 coding sequence is TGCGCCAGCAGCCTTTTAGCGGGAGGGAACCACAATGAGCAGTTCTTC.

V is TRBV6-5 and J is TRBJ1-1, with 8 bases lining up with TRBD1. Germline V gives CDR1 MNHEY, CDR2 SVGAGI. Losses at the gene ends were 0 bases for V and 5 bases for J; bases not matched to a gene: 5. The CDR3 spans 15 residues. The CDR3: CASSYSKTGATEAFF. CDR3 DNA: TGTGCCAGCAGTTACTCGAAGACAGGGGCGACTGAAGCTTTCTTT.

The V call is TRBV28, the J call TRBJ2-7; a weak D match, TRBD2 (6 bases). Trimming left V 4 bases short and J 0 bases short, with 13 bases between. CDR1 is MDHEN and CDR2 is SYDVKM in the germline V gene. This CDR3 contains 15 residues. CDR3 sequence reads: CASSSSGTPSYEQYF. As DNA, the CDR3 is TGTGCCAGCAGTTCCTCCGGGACTCCCTCCTACGAGCAGTACTTC.

With respect to this clone: Other nucleotide sequences in the sample specify the same CDR3. V and J are TRBV6-5 and TRBJ2-3; 11 nucleotides align to TRBD2. This CDR3 spans 16 amino acids. Trimming cost V 4 bases and J 3 bases; bases outside gene matches: 6. CDR1 is MNHEY, CDR2 SVGAGI, per germline. CDR3 sequence (DNA): TGTGCCAGCAGTTCCCCGGCTAGCGGGAGGACAGATACGCAGTATTTT. It codes for CASSSPASGRTDTQYF.

V usage is TRBV6-1 and J usage is TRBJ2-2; 13 nucleotides line up with TRBD2. This CDR3 comprises 14 residues. Trimming took 8 bases from V and 10 from J; bases not matched to a gene: 7. CDR1 is MNHNS, CDR2 SASEGT, per germline. The CDR3 reads CASHQLAGGLELFF. CDR3 nucleotide sequence: TGTGCCAGCCATCAACTAGCGGGAGGGCTGGAGCTGTTTTTT.

This chain connects TRBV6-5 to TRBJ2-5; 15 bases are a match to TRBD2. CDR3 length equals 15 residues. Germline values: CDR1 MNHEY, CDR2 SVGAGI. CDR3 in amino acids: CASGTSGRPQETQYF. DNA for the CDR3: TGTGCAAGCGGGACTAGCGGGAGGCCCCAAGAGACCCAGTACTTC.

A few counts support this clone. The gene calls are TRBV5-1 and TRBJ2-2, with 7 nucleotides matching TRBD1. J gave up 2 bases and V 6 bases, and 4 bases lay outside the gene matches. CDR1 and CDR2 from the germline V gene are SGHRS and YFSETQ. The CDR3 totals 14 residues. The CDR3 reads CASKGAVNTGELFF. CDR3 nucleotides: TGCGCCAGCAAGGGGGCGGTTAACACCGGGGAGCTGTTTTTT.

The CDR3 protein is CASSPGTGYFGYTF. The CDR3 coding sequence is TGTGCCAGCAGCCCCGGGACAGGGTATTTTGGCTACACCTTC. This rearrangement joins TRBV14 to TRBJ1-2, with 9 bases matching TRBD1. The V gene end was trimmed by 4 bases and the J gene end by 7 bases; junction bases not matched to a gene: 7. The CDR3 consists of 14 residues. Germline V CDR1 and CDR2: SGHDN, FVKESK.

The gene calls are TRBV6-5 and TRBJ1-6; D unclear. This CDR3 comprises 13 residues. CDR1 is MNHEY, CDR2 SVGAGI, per germline. V shed 4 bases and J shed 9 bases, with 10 bases lying between them. CDR3 residues: CASSSWGGSPLHF. The CDR3 DNA reads as TGTGCCAGCAGTTCTTGGGGAGGTTCACCCCTCCACTTT.

The chain employs TRBV28 and TRBJ2-5; the D gene is possibly TRBD1 (6 bases). Germline V gene lookup returns CDR1 MDHEN and CDR2 SYDVKM. The ends were cut back, 6 bases at V and 1 base at J, with 15 bases in the middle. The CDR3 is made up of 15 amino acids. CDR3 bases: TGTGCCAGCAGAATAGGGGGAACTACCCAAGAGACCCAGTACTTC. Residues: CASRIGGTTQETQYF.

The gene calls are TRBV10-3 and TRBJ2-7, with D perhaps TRBD2 (6 bases). Per the germline V gene, CDR1 is ENHRY and CDR2 is SYGVKD. CDR3 length equals 13 residues. V was pared by 6 bases and J by 4 bases, with 13 bases between. The CDR3 is CAISGAGLYEQYF. CDR3 coding DNA: TGTGCCATCAGCGGCGCGGGACTGTACGAGCAGTACTTC.